These 18 T cell receptor beta chains were sequenced from one sample in a study of T-cell memory formation after mild COVID-19. TCRdb redid the calling of the 5' RACE reads with MiXCR, one entry per CDR3 protein. The sample shows 450,000 to 700,000 distinct CDR3 sequences, about a sixth of them seen only once. The sample consisted of PBMCs or a T cell subset sorted from them (not recorded which). These receptors were collected from an adult woman who had mild COVID-19 (a few samples of this study predate the infection). Cell type and time point are not known.

The chain has TRBV20-1 and TRBJ1-1; D uncertain. The CDR3 is 14 amino acids. Germline CDR1 and CDR2: DFQATT and SNEGSKA (reference sequence). The germline V and J ends were trimmed by 2 bases and 3 bases, with 13 bases remaining between them. CDR3 residues: CSARPGVRYTEAFF. The CDR3, as DNA: TGCAGTGCTAGACCTGGGGTAAGGTACACTGAAGCTTTCTTT.

The chain carries TRBV5-1 and TRBJ2-7, with D unresolved. With 0 bases removed from V and 2 bases from J, the gap between germline ends came to 12 bases. Looked up from germline, CDR1 is SGHRS and CDR2 is YFSETQ. CDR3 length: 15 residues. CDR3 sequence (DNA): TGCGCCAGCAGCTTGGGCTCGGGCCTCACCTACGAGCAGTACTTC. Residues: CASSLGSGLTYEQYF.

This sequence joins TRBV12-3 or TRBV12-4 and TRBJ2-1; 15 nucleotides align to TRBD2. This CDR3 spans 18 amino acids. Trimming took 5 bases from V and 0 from J; bases not matched to a gene: 5. For the CDR3, the DNA is TGTGCCAGCAGTCAAAGGACTAGCGGGAGGGCCTCCTACAATGAGCAGTTCTTC. Encoded protein: CASSQRTSGRASYNEQFF.

V is TRBV29-1 and J is TRBJ1-2; D is undetermined. Trimming left V 5 bases short and J 6 bases short, with 19 bases between. The germline CDR1 and CDR2 sequences are SQVTM and ANQGSEA. The CDR3 extends over 14 amino acids. As DNA, the CDR3 is TGCAGCGTTATATCCCAAATAGTTAATCATGGCTACACCTTC. Protein sequence: CSVISQIVNHGYTF.

This clonotype came up many times. The V gene is TRBV29-1, the J gene TRBJ2-4; D unresolved. V lost 6 bases and J lost 7, with 10 bases in between. Germline V gene sequence: CDR1 SQVTM, CDR2 ANQGSEA. This CDR3 has 11 residues. Written as DNA, the CDR3 is TGCAGCGTAAAGACCTCTAACATTCAGTACTTC. Translating it yields CSVKTSNIQYF. Together with reference TRBV29-1 and TRBJ2-4, the CDR3 gives the full variable domain: SAVISQKPSRDICQRGTSLTIQCQVDSQVTMMFWYRQQPGQSLTLIATANQGSEATYESGFVIDKFPISRPNLTFSTLTVSNMSPEDSSIYLCSVKTSNIQYFGAGTRLSVL.

This clonotype occurred a few times. The CDR3 protein is CASSVGSAGTLYDEQFF. DNA for the CDR3: TGTGCCAGCAGCGTAGGGTCGGCGGGAACCCTATACGATGAGCAGTTCTTC. The rearrangement joins TRBV9 to TRBJ2-1, with TRBD2 as a possible D gene (6 bases). V was pared by 0 bases and J by 8 bases, with 21 bases between. Germline assignment: CDR1 SGDLS and CDR2 YYNGEE. The CDR3 contains 17 residues.

The chain recombines TRBV20-1 with TRBJ2-7; 9 bases map to TRBD2. Germline V gene sequence: CDR1 DFQATT, CDR2 SNEGSKA (reference sequence). Trimming cost V 0 bases and J 4 bases; bases outside gene matches: 19. The CDR3 is made up of 19 amino acids. The CDR3 loop reads CSARDQLPTSGPRVYEQYF. DNA of the CDR3: TGCAGTGCTAGAGACCAGCTTCCTACTAGCGGGCCGAGAGTATACGAGCAGTACTTC.

The V gene is TRBV27, the J gene TRBJ2-7; TRBD1 matches at 7 bases. Germline CDR1 is MNHEY and CDR2 is SMNVEV (reference sequence). The CDR3 contains 13 residues. Unmatched junction bases numbered 10, after V lost 2 bases and J lost 12 bases. CDR3 in DNA: TGTGCCAGCAGTTTAGGGCTCAGGGGGTGGCGGTACTTC. Translation gives CASSLGLRGWRYF.

This clonotype was found a few times. This chain connects TRBV20-1 to TRBJ2-1; 9 bases are a match to TRBD1. V lost 3 bases and J lost 7; bases outside the gene matches: 13. The germline V gene has CDR1 DFQATT and CDR2 SNEGSKA (reference sequence). CDR3 length: 16 residues. CDR3 in amino acids: CSARHGYGTGSNEQFF. For the CDR3, the DNA is TGCAGTGCTAGGCATGGCTACGGGACAGGGTCGAATGAGCAGTTCTTC.

The rearrangement joins TRBV12-3 or TRBV12-4 to TRBJ2-1; D assignment may be TRBD1 or TRBD2 (6 bases each). The CDR3 spans 16 residues. The V end was cut by 6 bases, the J end by 5 bases, with 20 bases between. CDR3 sequence (DNA): TGTGCCAGCAGGTCACCCCGGGGGCTGGCGCACAATGAGCAGTTCTTC. The encoded protein is CASRSPRGLAHNEQFF.

This clonotype was counted a few times. The rearrangement links TRBV18 to TRBJ1-1, with 11 bases lining up with TRBD1. The CDR3 runs to 16 residues. Germline V gene data show CDR1 as KGHSH and CDR2 as LQKENI. The J segment lost 5 bases and the V segment lost 3 bases, leaving 8 bases of the junction unmatched. The CDR3 DNA sequence: TGTGCCAGCTCACCTAATACTGGACAGGGGGCGACTGAAGCTTTCTTT. Residues: CASSPNTGQGATEAFF.

This clonotype was recorded at least ten times. The V gene is TRBV7-9, the J gene TRBJ2-7; D is undetermined. V dropped 4 bases and J dropped 12 bases, with 16 bases sitting between them. Per germline, CDR1 SEHNR and CDR2 FQNEAQ (reference sequence). This CDR3 contains 12 residues. Written as DNA, the CDR3 is TGTGCCAGCAGCTCAAGTCCCGGAGACCTGTACTTC. As protein: CASSSSPGDLYF.

This clonotype has a handful of counts. The gene calls are TRBV11-2 and TRBJ2-3; D not resolved. The V end was cut by 2 bases, the J end by 0 bases, with 6 bases between. Germline V CDR1 and CDR2: SGHAT, FQNNGV. The CDR3 consists of 14 residues. CDR3 nucleotides: TGTGCCAGCAGCTTACTGCGGAGCACAGATACGCAGTATTTT. Its translation: CASSLLRSTDTQYF.

This clonotype has at least ten counts. The chain links TRBV14 to TRBJ1-1; a weak D match, TRBD1 (5 bases). Trimming cost V 4 bases and J 3 bases, with 12 bases left between them. This CDR3 comprises 14 residues. CDR1 SGHDN and CDR2 FVKESK come from the germline V gene. CDR3 DNA: TGTGCCAGCAGCCCCCGGCAGGGCCACACTGAAGCTTTCTTT. Its translation: CASSPRQGHTEAFF.

This clonotype was counted many times. V is TRBV5-1 and J is TRBJ2-1; 9 nucleotides agree with TRBD2. The CDR3 sequence is 14 residues long. The germline CDR1 and CDR2 sequences are SGHRS and YFSETQ. The V gene end was trimmed by 5 bases and the J gene end by 5 bases; junction bases not matched to a gene: 5. DNA of the CDR3: TGCGCCAGCAGGGGGTTAGCGGGGGACAATGAGCAGTTCTTC. It translates to CASRGLAGDNEQFF.

J is TRBJ2-7 and V is TRBV24-1, with D tentatively TRBD1 or TRBD2 (5 bases each). Deletions cut 9 bases from V and 2 bases from J, with 13 bases between. This CDR3 contains 13 residues. Germline V gene lookup returns CDR1 KGHDR and CDR2 SFDVKD. The DNA of the CDR3 is TGTGCCACCTCCGGGACGGAGACCTACGAGCAGTACTTC. Its protein is CATSGTETYEQYF.

This clonotype was seen a handful of times. The gene calls are TRBV12-3 or TRBV12-4 and TRBJ2-5, with TRBD2 identical over 13 bases. Trimming cost V 2 bases and J 2 bases; bases outside gene matches: 5. This CDR3 region has 17 residues. The CDR3 nucleotides read TGTGCCAGCAGTTTACCCCAGACTAGCGGGGGGCAAGAGACCCAGTACTTC. Encoded protein: CASSLPQTSGGQETQYF.

The gene calls are TRBV6-5 and TRBJ2-7; 10 nucleotides agree with TRBD2. The CDR3 sequence is 16 residues long. Looked up from germline, CDR1 is MNHEY and CDR2 is SVGAGI. V trimming: 6 bases; J trimming: 3 bases; junction bases outside the gene matches: 11. The CDR3 loop is CASRVDGTSVNYEQYF. Here the CDR3 DNA reads TGTGCCAGCAGGGTTGATGGGACTAGCGTGAACTACGAGCAGTACTTC.